This T cell receptor (beta chain) emerged from a study of lymphopenia after photon versus proton radiotherapy. Measured with immunoSEQ multiplex PCR; TCRdb has only the in-frame clones, and not every one. The sample shows 39,000 or so clones, 80% to 95% of them seen only once. Material: peripheral blood, obtained from a patient treated with photon-based radiotherapy. The clonotype comes from a man in his sixties with cholangiocarcinoma.

In nucleotides, the CDR3 is TGTGCCAGCCTCGGGGCGGTGGGGGAGACCCAGTACTTC. This gives the protein CASLGAVGETQYF. The chain links TRBV6-1 to TRBJ2-5; tentatively, D is TRBD1 or TRBD2 (5 bases each). CDR3 length: 13 residues. CDR1 is MNHNS, CDR2 SASEGT, per germline. Trimming took off 8 bases at V and 5 bases at J, with 15 bases between the two ends.